What follows is one TCR beta chain and its context. This sample is part of a study of blood T cell repertoires in COVID-19. Study in general: The analysed material was cDNA or gDNA that came from T cells, B-cell-depleted T cells, or PBMCs.

Study processing details: Reference gene primer amplification gave nucleated cell count estimates. Profiling relied on immunoSEQ multiplex PCR, and the TCRdb table lists in-frame clones only, not all of them. V and J calls and clone size are as listed in that table; D and trimming were resolved from the DNA. The sample includes fewer than 300,000 clones, 80% to 95% of them seen just once. Germline-derived CDR1 and CDR2 are MNHEY and SVGAGI. Trimming took off 5 bases at V and 0 bases at J, with 11 bases between the two ends. The CDR3 runs to 15 residues. This TCR derives from a young adult with COVID-19, enrolled during active disease. The rearrangement joins TRBV6-5 to TRBJ1-5; D might be TRBD1 (6 bases). Sequences were obtained from peripheral blood. CDR3 region: CASSIKQGSNQPQHF. As DNA, the CDR3 is TGTGCCAGCAGTATTAAACAGGGTAGCAATCAGCCCCAGCATTTT.